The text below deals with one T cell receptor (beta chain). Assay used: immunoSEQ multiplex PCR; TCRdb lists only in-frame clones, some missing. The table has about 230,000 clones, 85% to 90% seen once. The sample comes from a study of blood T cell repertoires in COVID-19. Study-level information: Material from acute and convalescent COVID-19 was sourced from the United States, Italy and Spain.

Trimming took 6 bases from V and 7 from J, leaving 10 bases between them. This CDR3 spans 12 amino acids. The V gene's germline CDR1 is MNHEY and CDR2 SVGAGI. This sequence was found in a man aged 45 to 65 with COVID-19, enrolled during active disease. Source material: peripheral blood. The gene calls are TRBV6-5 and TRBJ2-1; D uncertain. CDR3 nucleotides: TGTGCCAGCAGCAACATTAAGAATGAGCAGTTCTTC. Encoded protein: CASSNIKNEQFF.